Presented here are 15 T cell receptor beta chains from one specimen sequenced in a study of T cell responses to AZD1222 COVID-19 vaccine (dated by TCRdb to the early 2020s). The meaning of the sample's time point label: baseline before first vaccination. The library was produced with the immunoSEQ multiplex PCR assay. Drawn from immuneACCESS, this table holds only the in-frame rearrangements with V and J called that TCRdb kept. Clones are partly lost; checked studies trace under half to an unresolved V gene and leave the rest unexplained. The sample table contains about 150,000 clones; only one count was recorded for around nine tenths of them. The ten most abundant clones make up 1.5% to 2% of the sample. The material was peripheral blood, obtained on day 0 of AZD1222 vaccination. These receptors all come from an adult in good health.

The CDR3 protein is CASSAWAEVTDTQYF. The CDR3 DNA follows: TGTGCCAGCAGCGCCTGGGCGGAAGTCACAGATACGCAGTATTTT. The rearrangement joins TRBV7-2 to TRBJ2-3; D gene unclear. This CDR3 spans 15 amino acids. CDR1 SGHTA and CDR2 FQGNSA come from the germline V gene. The V end lost 5 bases, the J end lost 2 bases, and 14 bases lay between the germline ends.

This sequence joins TRBV7-2 and TRBJ2-1; the match to TRBD2 covers 10 bases. Germline V gives CDR1 SGHTA, CDR2 FQGNSA. CDR3 length equals 15 residues. V dropped 6 bases and J dropped 4; count of bases not matched to a gene: 6. CDR3 residues: CASSSLTSGYNEQFF. The CDR3 DNA follows: TGTGCCAGCAGTTCCTTGACTAGCGGGTACAATGAGCAGTTCTTC.

In this sample, this clone turned up once. This sequence joins TRBV28 and TRBJ1-2; no clear D. Germline V gene data show CDR1 as MDHEN and CDR2 as SYDVKM. V lost 5 bases and J 2 bases, leaving 12 bases between the germline ends. The CDR3 is 14 residues long. This CDR3 is CASSGFLTNYGYTF. In DNA, the CDR3 is TGTGCCAGCAGTGGCTTTCTCACGAACTATGGCTACACCTTC.

This chain joins TRBV11-2 and TRBJ2-3, with 10 nucleotides matching TRBD2. V gave up 5 bases and J gave up 2 bases; unmatched junction bases: 4. CDR3 length equals 15 residues. The germline V gene encodes CDR1 SGHAT and CDR2 FQNNGV. DNA for the CDR3: TGTGCCAGCAGCCTAAGCGGGAGGGCCACAGATACGCAGTATTTT. Its protein is CASSLSGRATDTQYF. Supplemented by reference TRBV11-2 and TRBJ2-3, the full variable domain reads EAGVAQSPRYKIIEKRQSVAFWCNPISGHATLYWYQQILGQGPKLLIQFQNNGVVDDSQLPKDRFSAERLKGVDSTLKIQPAKLEDSAVYLCASSLSGRATDTQYFGPGTRLTVL.

The V and J genes are TRBV5-8 and TRBJ1-4; a weak D match, TRBD1 (6 bases). With 0 bases removed from V and 1 base from J, the gap between germline ends came to 16 bases. Looked up from germline, CDR1 is SGHTS and CDR2 is YDEGEE. CDR3 length: 18 amino acids. CDR3 sequence reads: CASSLGTVLIRTNEKLFF. CDR3 bases: TGTGCCAGCAGCTTGGGGACAGTCCTGATAAGAACTAATGAAAAACTGTTTTTT. Based on the CDR3 plus reference TRBV5-8 and TRBJ1-4, the full variable domain is EAGVTQSPTHLIKTRGQQATLRCSPISGHTSVYWYQQALGLGLQFLLWYDEGEERNRGNFPPRFSGRQFPNYSSELNVNALELEDSALYLCASSLGTVLIRTNEKLFFGSGTQLSVL.

The chain uses TRBV11-2 and TRBJ2-1; the D gene is possibly TRBD1 (6 bases). Germline V gene data show CDR1 as SGHAT and CDR2 as FQNNGV. The CDR3 extends over 15 amino acids. V lost 2 bases to trimming and J lost 7 bases, with 15 bases between them. The chain's CDR3 is CASSLLRGSSNEQFF. The CDR3, as DNA: TGTGCCAGCAGCTTATTAAGGGGGAGTTCAAATGAGCAGTTCTTC.

The chain couples TRBV7-2 to TRBJ1-2; D call uncertain. Trimming cost V 4 bases and J 2 bases, with 17 bases left between them. In germline, CDR1 is SGHTA, CDR2 FQGNSA. The CDR3 runs 16 residues. In nucleotides, the CDR3 is TGTGCCAGCAGCTCGACTATGGTGGGAGGGAACTATGGCTACACCTTC. Translating gives CASSSTMVGGNYGYTF.

The rearrangement joins TRBV7-9 to TRBJ1-1; possible D gene TRBD1, 5 bases. This CDR3 is 17 amino acids long. V was shortened by 4 bases and J by 3 bases, with 21 bases between the two germline ends. Germline V gives CDR1 SEHNR, CDR2 FQNEAQ (reference sequence). CDR3 in DNA: TGTGCCAGCAGCTATTCCGGGGCGGGGCGCTACGACACTGAAGCTTTCTTT. It specifies CASSYSGAGRYDTEAFF.

The chain carries TRBV7-2 and TRBJ1-3; TRBD1 is a possible D gene (5 bases). The V gene lost 1 base and the J gene lost 5 bases, with 9 bases spanning the gap. The CDR3 loop spans 14 amino acids. Per the germline V gene, CDR1 is SGHTA and CDR2 is FQGNSA. CDR3 in amino acids: CASSLDGGRNTIYF. The CDR3 DNA reads TGTGCCAGCAGCTTAGATGGGGGACGAAACACCATATATTTT.

Only one count was recorded for this clone. This sequence joins TRBV18 and TRBJ1-2; 11 nucleotides agree with TRBD1. Losses at the gene ends were 2 bases for V and 8 bases for J; bases not matched to a gene: 4. The CDR3 length is 14 residues. The germline V gene encodes CDR1 KGHSH and CDR2 LQKENI. CDR3 bases: TGTGCCAGCTCACCAGCGGGACAGGGGGACGGCTACACCTTC. This translates into CASSPAGQGDGYTF.

The CDR3 DNA reads as TGTGCCAGCAGCCAAAGCAACTATGGCTACACCTTC. The encoded protein is CASSQSNYGYTF. V usage is TRBV16 and J usage is TRBJ1-2; D gene ambiguous. Germline values: CDR1 KGHSY, CDR2 FQNENV. Trimming cost V 2 bases and J 2 bases, with 3 bases left between them. The CDR3 has 12 residues.

The chain links TRBV13 to TRBJ2-1; D perhaps matches TRBD1 (6 bases). Trimming pared 5 bases from V and 8 bases from J, leaving 16 bases between. Germline-derived CDR1 and CDR2 are PRHDT and FYEKMQ (reference sequence). The CDR3 loop spans 14 amino acids. The CDR3 DNA reads as TGTGCCAGCAGCGGGGACAATAGCGAGGATGAGCAGTTCTTC. It encodes CASSGDNSEDEQFF.

The J gene is TRBJ2-7, the V gene TRBV4-3; 12 bases match TRBD2. This CDR3 comprises 18 residues. Germline CDR1 is LGHNA and CDR2 is YSLEER. V shed 2 bases and J 4 bases; nucleotides not matched to a gene: 12. The CDR3 reads CASSQTLRLAGEGYEQYF. DNA for the CDR3: TGCGCCAGCAGCCAAACCTTAAGACTAGCGGGAGAGGGGTACGAGCAGTACTTC.

This chain uses TRBV6-2 or TRBV6-3 with TRBJ1-6, with 7 positions matching TRBD1. Germline lookup yields CDR1 MNHEY and CDR2 SVGEGT. With 5 bases clipped from V and 7 bases from J, the junction kept 11 bases outside the gene matches. This CDR3 is 16 amino acids long. The CDR3 region has the DNA TGTGCCAGCAGTCTTACAGGGGAAGCGGGGAATTCACCCCTCCACTTT. This gives the protein CASSLTGEAGNSPLHF.

The CDR3 DNA follows: TGTGCCAGCAGTTTAGCAGGGACGGGCTACGAGCAGTACTTC. Its protein is CASSLAGTGYEQYF. The chain carries TRBV27 and TRBJ2-7; D might be TRBD1 or TRBD2, each matching 5 bases. CDR3 size: 14 residues. CDR1 is MNHEY and CDR2 is SMNVEV in the germline V gene (reference sequence). V lost 2 bases to trimming and J lost 3 bases, with 11 bases between them.